Listed below are T cell receptor beta chains from one sample, sequenced in a study of OX40 agonist ivuxolimab in advanced cancers. Generated by immunoSEQ multiplex PCR, the TCRdb table keeps only in-frame clones and is missing some. The data contain nearly 25,000 clones, 75% to 80% of them seen just once; the ten biggest clones take up roughly 18%. The specimen comprised CD4+ or CD8+ T cells sorted from blood, sampled in a trial of the OX40 agonist ivuxolimab. The receptors come from an adult with an advanced solid tumor such as melanoma, head and neck, liver or kidney cancer. Both conserved end residues are part of each CDR3. D genes are given only for firm matches. A clone size is listed for some rows: how often the clone was seen (once, few, many), or a class if it is expanded.

size	V	J	D	CDR3	DNA
-	TRBV28	TRBJ1-1	-	CASSPQLNTEAFF	TGTGCCAGCAGTCCACAGCTGAACACTGAAGCTTTCTTT
-	TRBV7-2	TRBJ2-7	-	CASSSLRGRISYEQYF	TGTGCCAGCAGTTCCCTCCGGGGCCGTATTTCCTACGAGCAGTACTTC
-	TRBV6-6	TRBJ1-1	-	CASSYRDPDTEAFF	TGTGCCAGCAGTTACAGGGATCCCGACACTGAAGCTTTCTTT
-	TRBV4-2	TRBJ2-3	-	CASSPHIADTQYF	TGTGCCAGCAGCCCTCATATCGCAGATACGCAGTATTTT
-	TRBV9	TRBJ2-2	-	CASSVQPANTGELFF	TGTGCCAGCAGCGTACAGCCCGCGAACACCGGGGAGCTGTTTTTT
-	TRBV19	TRBJ1-5	-	CASKARSNQPQHF	TGTGCCAGTAAGGCAAGGTCTAATCAGCCCCAGCATTTT
-	TRBV11-3	TRBJ2-7	TRBD1	CASSWGQGYEQYF	TGTGCCAGCAGCTGGGGACAGGGGTACGAGCAGTACTTC
-	TRBV5-6	TRBJ1-3	-	CASSLGSGNTIYF	TGTGCCAGCAGCCTGGGCTCTGGAAACACCATATATTTT
-	TRBV9	TRBJ2-5	-	CASSVAGLQETQYF	TGTGCCAGCAGCGTGGCCGGGCTTCAAGAGACCCAGTACTTC
-	TRBV7-9	TRBJ2-7	-	CAGNRVGSYEQYF	TGTGCCGGAAACAGGGTCGGGTCCTACGAGCAGTACTTC
once	TRBV5-1	TRBJ1-5	-	CASSLAGVSNQPQHF	TGCGCCAGCAGCTTGGCAGGGGTATCCAATCAGCCCCAGCATTTT